This paragraph reports one T cell receptor (beta chain). No antigen is known for it. Germline loops: CDR1 SGHNT, CDR2 YYREEE (reference sequence). This CDR3 spans 14 amino acids. V was pared by 4 bases and J by 5 bases, with 4 bases of the junction left unmatched. The sample belongs to a study of cytomegalovirus exposure and HLA in healthy donors. Primers included in the PCR were 60 Vbeta and 13 Jbeta primers. Repertoires were generated with immunoSEQ multiplex PCR, while TCRdb's copy carries only in-frame clones and drops some. The sample lists about 76,000 clones, more than 75% occurring once. Study-level results: Later analysis identified a missense DCLRE1C variant that was linked to TCR beta V- and J-gene trimming. According to a later analysis, donors in an Asian-associated ancestry cluster reportedly had fewer N-insertions than the approximately 720-donor mean. Productive rates of about 87% or about 30% were seen for most TCR beta V segments in an earlier analysis. A later analysis showed that HLA-associated TCR beta chains had undergone more clonal expansion than equally common others.

The clonotype comes from a male donor in good health and CMV-seropositive. Sample: PBMCs. V is TRBV5-4 and J is TRBJ2-1; 9 bases match TRBD1. This CDR3 is CASSRRDRDNEQFF. For the CDR3, the DNA is TGTGCCAGCAGCCGAAGGGACAGGGACAATGAGCAGTTCTTC. The whole variable domain, filled in from reference TRBV5-4 and TRBJ2-1, reads ETGVTQSPTHLIKTRGQQVTLRCSSQSGHNTVSWYQQALGQGPQFIFQYYREEENGRGNFPPRFSGLQFPNYSSELNVNALELDDSALYLCASSRRDRDNEQFFGPGTRLTVL.